This passage covers 21 T cell receptor beta chains from one sample sequenced in a study of blood T cell repertoires in COVID-19. The repertoire was sequenced with immunoSEQ multiplex PCR; TCRdb's copy has only in-frame clones and lacks some. The data show over 200,000 clones, more than 65% seen once. Source material: peripheral blood. These receptors originate from a woman older than 75 with acute or convalescent COVID-19.

V is TRBV7-9 and J is TRBJ1-1, with 8 bases matching TRBD1. The CDR3 runs to 17 residues. Trimming cost V 0 bases and J 1 base; bases outside gene matches: 7. Germline CDR1 and CDR2: SEHNR and FQNEAQ (reference sequence). As DNA, the CDR3 is TGTGCCAGCAGCTTAGCGCCCGGGACAGGAGAGAACACTGAAGCTTTCTTT. Encoded protein: CASSLAPGTGENTEAFF.

This chain joins TRBV2 and TRBJ1-5; TRBD1 might be the D (6 bases). Germline V gives CDR1 SNHLY, CDR2 FYNNEI. The CDR3 is 13 residues long. V was trimmed by 8 bases and J by 3 bases, leaving 11 bases between them. The CDR3 DNA sequence: TGTGCCAGCCAAACAGGGCCCAATCAGCCCCAGCATTTT. It encodes CASQTGPNQPQHF.

This clone was detected only once. This chain connects TRBV7-9 to TRBJ1-2; 8 bases fit TRBD1. V shed 1 base, J shed 7 bases, and the junction held 8 bases outside the gene matches. Per germline, CDR1 SEHNR and CDR2 FQNEAQ (reference sequence). This CDR3 region has 15 residues. CDR3 nucleotide sequence: TGTGCCAGCAGCTTAGGATCCGGACAGGGTGGTGGCTACACCTTC. Translating gives CASSLGSGQGGGYTF.

The chain combines TRBV28 with TRBJ2-7, with D possibly TRBD2 on 6 matching bases. Germline V gene data show CDR1 as MDHEN and CDR2 as SYDVKM. The CDR3 runs 14 residues. Trimming took off 7 bases at V and 3 bases at J, with 16 bases between the two ends. CDR3 sequence: CASIPSGSFYEQYF. The DNA of the CDR3 is TGTGCCAGCATACCAAGCGGGTCATTCTACGAGCAGTACTTC.

The rearrangement uses TRBV27 and TRBJ2-3, with a weak D call TRBD2 (5 bases). CDR1 and CDR2 (germline): MNHEY, SMNVEV (reference sequence). The CDR3 runs to 12 residues. In DNA, the CDR3 is TGTGGGAAACGGGGTCCCCCAGATACGCAGTATTTT. This gives the protein CGKRGPPDTQYF.

The V gene is TRBV7-2, the J gene TRBJ2-2; D is perhaps TRBD2 (5 bases). CDR3 length equals 13 residues. Germline V gene sequence: CDR1 SGHTA, CDR2 FQGNSA. The ends were cut back, 2 bases at V and 6 bases at J, with 7 bases in the middle. CDR3 bases: TGTGCCAGCAGCTTAACGGGGTCCGGGGAGCTGTTTTTT. Translating it yields CASSLTGSGELFF. Based on the CDR3 plus reference TRBV7-2 and TRBJ2-2, the full variable domain is GAGVSQSPSNKVTEKGKDVELRCDPISGHTALYWYRQSLGQGLEFLIYFQGNSAPDKSGLPSDRFSAERTGGSVSTLTIQRTQQEDSAVYLCASSLTGSGELFFGEGSRLTVL.

This chain connects TRBV2 to TRBJ1-5; no clear D gene. Germline-derived CDR1 and CDR2 are SNHLY and FYNNEI. With 5 bases removed from V and 6 bases from J, the gap between germline ends came to 23 bases. The CDR3 contains 17 residues. CDR3: CASSLTPLGITFQPQHF. CDR3 coding DNA: TGTGCCAGCAGTTTGACACCACTCGGCATCACTTTTCAGCCCCAGCATTTT.

The chain employs TRBV12-3 or TRBV12-4 and TRBJ1-5, with D hard to call. Trimming stripped 5 bases from V and 7 bases from J, with 9 bases between. CDR3 length: 12 amino acids. CDR3 residues: CASSEGQQPQHF. As DNA, the CDR3 is TGTGCCAGCAGTGAGGGCCAGCAGCCCCAGCATTTT.

The CDR3 here is CASSLDRGGSTDTQYF. In nucleotides, the CDR3 is TGTGCCAGCAGCTTGGATCGGGGAGGGTCCACAGATACGCAGTATTTT. The chain links TRBV5-8 to TRBJ2-3, with 7 bases identical to TRBD2. V trimming: 0 bases; J trimming: 2 bases; junction bases outside the gene matches: 6. Germline CDR1 is SGHTS and CDR2 is YDEGEE. The CDR3 extends over 16 amino acids.

The chain links TRBV28 to TRBJ1-6; no clear D gene. Trimming pared 10 bases from V and 7 bases from J, leaving 20 bases between. Germline V gene lookup returns CDR1 MDHEN and CDR2 SYDVKM. CDR3 length: 15 amino acids. This CDR3 is CATRDGTSLNSPLHF. DNA of the CDR3: TGTGCCACCCGGGATGGAACCAGTTTAAATTCACCCCTCCACTTT. The whole variable domain, remainder taken from reference TRBV28 and TRBJ1-6, is DVKVTQSSRYLVKRTGEKVFLECVQDMDHENMFWYRQDPGLGLRLIYFSYDVKMKEKGDIPEGYSVSREKKERFSLILESASTNQTSMYLCATRDGTSLNSPLHFGNGTRLTVT.

V usage is TRBV14 and J usage is TRBJ2-5, with a weak D call TRBD1 (6 bases). Germline CDR1 SGHDN, CDR2 FVKESK. The CDR3 length is 15 residues. The germline V and J ends were trimmed by 4 bases and 5 bases, with 17 bases remaining between them. CDR3 region: CASSPSTGYSETQYF. In DNA, the CDR3 is TGTGCCAGCAGCCCCTCAACAGGGTACTCGGAGACCCAGTACTTC.

This chain joins TRBV25-1 and TRBJ1-6; D unresolved. Germline values: CDR1 MGHDK, CDR2 SYGVNS. V was trimmed by 3 bases and J by 8 bases, leaving 8 bases between them. There are 13 residues in the CDR3. The CDR3 reads CASSEVGDSPLHF. The CDR3 coding sequence is TGTGCCAGCAGTGAGGTCGGGGATTCACCCCTCCACTTT.

This chain connects TRBV4-2 to TRBJ2-3, with 7 bases fitting TRBD1. V dropped 7 bases and J dropped 1; count of bases not matched to a gene: 8. The CDR3 contains 15 residues. Per the germline V gene, CDR1 is LGHNA and CDR2 is YNFKEQ. The CDR3 loop is CASNPGGGGTDTQYF. CDR3 DNA sequence: TGTGCCAGCAACCCAGGGGGTGGGGGCACAGATACGCAGTATTTT.

The genes are TRBV28 and TRBJ2-7; 7 bases line up with TRBD1. The J segment lost 6 bases and the V segment lost 7 bases, leaving 9 bases of the junction unmatched. This CDR3 is built from 13 residues. From germline, CDR1 is MDHEN and CDR2 SYDVKM. The CDR3 reads CASTLQGRREQYF. The DNA for the CDR3 is TGTGCCAGCACCTTACAGGGGCGGCGCGAGCAGTACTTC.

The chain links TRBV11-2 to TRBJ1-2, with 8 bases aligning to TRBD1. Germline assignment: CDR1 SGHAT and CDR2 FQNNGV. There are 15 residues in the CDR3. Unmatched junction bases numbered 11, after V lost 4 bases and J lost 7 bases. The CDR3 DNA sequence: TGTGCCAGCAGCTCCCCACGGGGACAGGCGTTTGGCTACACCTTC. Its protein product is CASSSPRGQAFGYTF.

This rearrangement joins TRBV14 to TRBJ2-1, with 13 bases fitting TRBD2. The V and J ends lost 4 bases and 4 bases, in that order; junction bases with no gene match: 4. The CDR3 consists of 16 residues. Looked up from germline, CDR1 is SGHDN and CDR2 is FVKESK. DNA of the CDR3: TGTGCCAGCAGCCCCCGGACTAGCGGGAGTTACAATGAGCAGTTCTTC. It yields the protein CASSPRTSGSYNEQFF.

This clone was observed a single time. V gene TRBV14 combines with J gene TRBJ1-3; no definite D call. The CDR3 runs 15 residues. The germline CDR1 and CDR2 sequences are SGHDN and FVKESK. The V end was cut by 4 bases, the J end by 0 bases, with 10 bases between. CDR3 residues: CASSLGLISGNTIYF. The CDR3 DNA follows: TGTGCCAGCAGCCTCGGACTGATCTCTGGAAACACCATATATTTT.

The genes are TRBV18 and TRBJ2-7; no reliable D call. Trimming removed 6 bases at V and 1 base at J, with 10 bases between. Germline CDR1 is KGHSH and CDR2 is LQKENI. The length of the CDR3 is 13 residues. As DNA, the CDR3 is TGTGCCAGCTCCAGAGAGACATCCTACGAGCAGTACTTC. Amino acid sequence: CASSRETSYEQYF.

This clone was observed a single time. The rearrangement joins TRBV7-9 to TRBJ2-7; 7 positions agree with TRBD1. The CDR3 is made up of 16 amino acids. After removal of 6 bases from V and 5 bases from J, the junction contained 16 bases not matched to a gene. Germline V gene sequence: CDR1 SEHNR, CDR2 FQNEAQ (reference sequence). The CDR3 loop reads CASSRTNSGGWNEQYF. CDR3 coding DNA: TGTGCCAGCAGTCGAACCAACTCAGGGGGATGGAACGAGCAGTACTTC.

The CDR3 protein is CASSQSGLGPPQHF. The CDR3 DNA reads TGCGCCAGCAGCCAAAGTGGTTTGGGGCCGCCCCAGCATTTT. The V call is TRBV4-1, the J call TRBJ1-5; D might be TRBD1 (5 bases). Germline CDR1 reads MGHRA; CDR2 reads YSYEKL. V was trimmed by 2 bases and J by 9 bases, leaving 14 bases between them. CDR3 length: 14 residues.

The rearrangement joins TRBV19 to TRBJ1-1; the D gene is possibly TRBD1 (5 bases). The CDR3 totals 15 residues. V was trimmed by 7 bases and J by 0 bases, leaving 15 bases between them. Germline V gives CDR1 LNHDA, CDR2 SQIVND (reference sequence). In nucleotides, the CDR3 is TGTGCCAGTAACCCCCTAGACAGAGTGAACACTGAAGCTTTCTTT. Translated: CASNPLDRVNTEAFF.